This T cell receptor beta chain was captured in a study of shared clonotypes between healthy human individuals. Findings and limits, study-wide: Limited genetic and exposure-history diversity came from having few donors. On the whole, naive subsets had larger estimated richness than memory subsets had.

Assay runs were performed at deep level. Measured with immunoSEQ multiplex PCR; TCRdb has only the in-frame clones, and not every one. The profile shows roughly 380,000 clones, approximately 96% of them singletons. The CD8 memory fraction combined CD45RO+ cells with TemRA cells (CCR7-negative CD45RA+). Turning to this clone: The antigen remains undetermined.

V was trimmed by 5 bases and J by 4 bases, leaving 15 bases between them. This CDR3 is built from 15 residues. The V gene's germline CDR1 is SGHTA and CDR2 FQGNSA. The sequenced material came from memory CD8+ T cells sorted from blood. Subset of the sample: CD45RO+ cells pooled with CCR7-negative TemRA cells. This clonotype was sampled from a man under 40 in good health. The J gene is TRBJ2-1, the V gene TRBV7-2; the D is unclear. CDR3 coding DNA: TGTGCCAGCAGCGATGGGGTTGCTATTTACAATGAGCAGTTCTTC. Translation gives CASSDGVAIYNEQFF.